Shown below are 31 T cell receptor beta chains from a single sample sequenced in a study of control samples from healthy donors and cancer patients. Sequenced by immunoSEQ multiplex PCR; TCRdb stores in-frame clones only, minus some. Recorded for this sample: about 190,000 clones. The sample comprised blood. The receptors come from a woman in her 30s in good health.

The V and J genes are TRBV3-1 (or the pseudogene TRBV3-2) and TRBJ2-5; D call uncertain. V lost 0 bases and J lost 1, with 6 bases in between. Germline V gene data show CDR1 as LGHDT and CDR2 as YNNKEL (reference sequence). The CDR3 consists of 14 residues. CDR3 residues: CASSQEWFQETQYF. In nucleotides, the CDR3 is TGTGCCAGCAGCCAAGAGTGGTTCCAAGAGACCCAGTACTTC.

The V and J genes are TRBV7-9 and TRBJ1-1; TRBD1 matches 11 bases. Germline trimming cut 5 bases from V and 4 bases from J; bases unmatched to any gene: 6. The V gene's germline CDR1 is SEHNR and CDR2 FQNEAQ (reference sequence). There are 15 residues in the CDR3. The chain's CDR3 is CASSGRDRGTTEAFF. DNA of the CDR3: TGTGCCAGCAGCGGACGGGACAGGGGGACCACTGAAGCTTTCTTT.

The V and J genes are TRBV7-9 and TRBJ1-1; D gene uncertain. Germline V gives CDR1 SEHNR, CDR2 FQNEAQ (reference sequence). V lost 4 bases to trimming and J lost 1 base, with 10 bases between them. The CDR3 sequence is 14 residues long. This CDR3 is CASSSRTTNTEAFF. The CDR3 DNA sequence: TGTGCCAGCAGCTCGCGTACAACGAACACTGAAGCTTTCTTT.

This rearrangement joins TRBV18 to TRBJ1-5; D is undetermined. CDR1 and CDR2 (germline): KGHSH, LQKENI. CDR3 length: 16 amino acids. The V and J ends lost 4 bases and 5 bases respectively, with 18 bases between them. The CDR3 DNA follows: TGTGCCAGCTCACTAACGAGAGGGAGGGAGGATCAGCCCCAGCATTTT. This gives the protein CASSLTRGREDQPQHF.

The J gene is TRBJ1-2, the V gene TRBV6-2 or TRBV6-3; 8 bases agree with TRBD1. The germline gives CDR1 MNHEY, CDR2 SVGEGT. The J segment lost 7 bases and the V segment lost 2 bases, leaving 3 bases of the junction unmatched. CDR3 length: 13 residues. CDR3 DNA: TGTGCCAGCAGTTACGCGACAGGGGTTGGCTACACCTTC. Protein product: CASSYATGVGYTF.

The chain links TRBV7-9 to TRBJ1-2; perhaps TRBD1 as D (6 bases). V lost 5 bases and J 2 bases, leaving 18 bases between the germline ends. Germline lookup yields CDR1 SEHNR and CDR2 FQNEAQ (reference sequence). The CDR3 length is 16 residues. CDR3: CASSQATGIRNYGYTF. For the CDR3, the DNA is TGTGCCAGCAGCCAAGCTACAGGGATCCGCAACTATGGCTACACCTTC. The full variable domain, rest sourced from reference TRBV7-9 and TRBJ1-2, is DTGVSQNPRHKITKRGQNVTFRCDPISEHNRLYWYRQTLGQGPEFLTYFQNEAQLEKSRLLSDRFSAERPKGSFSTLEIQRTEQGDSAMYLCASSQATGIRNYGYTFGSGTRLTVV.

The J gene is TRBJ1-4, the V gene TRBV9; possibly TRBD1 for D (6 bases). Looked up from germline, CDR1 is SGDLS and CDR2 is YYNGEE. The ends were cut back, 4 bases at V and 0 bases at J, with 16 bases in the middle. The length of the CDR3 is 17 residues. CDR3 in amino acids: CASSPEGGLATNEKLFF. For the CDR3, the DNA is TGTGCCAGCAGCCCAGAGGGGGGCCTTGCAACTAATGAAAAACTGTTTTTT.

The CDR3 here is CASRDRSGNQPQHF. As DNA, the CDR3 is TGTGCCAGCAGAGACAGAAGCGGCAATCAGCCCCAGCATTTT. The rearrangement links TRBV27 to TRBJ1-5; maybe TRBD1 (5 bases). Deletions cut 6 bases from V and 2 bases from J, with 11 bases between. The CDR3 has 14 residues. Germline assignment: CDR1 MNHEY and CDR2 SMNVEV (reference sequence).

V gene TRBV4-1 combines with J gene TRBJ2-4; 7 bases match TRBD1. The ends lost 4 bases at V and 10 bases at J; junction bases unmatched: 13. The CDR3 extends over 15 amino acids. The germline CDR1 and CDR2 sequences are MGHRA and YSYEKL. The CDR3 DNA reads as TGCGCCAGCAGCCCGGTAGGGGGCTCCCGATGGATTCAGTACTTC. This codes for CASSPVGGSRWIQYF.

J is TRBJ1-1 and V is TRBV29-1, with D possibly being TRBD1 (6 bases). Germline CDR1 SQVTM, CDR2 ANQGSEA. The CDR3 is 13 amino acids. Trimming took off 6 bases at V and 1 base at J, with 12 bases between the two ends. CDR3 nucleotide sequence: TGCAGCGTGAGCCAACAGGGGAACACTGAAGCTTTCTTT. Translation gives CSVSQQGNTEAFF.

The rearrangement joins TRBV11-2 to TRBJ2-7; 9 positions match TRBD1. This CDR3 region has 14 residues. After removal of 4 bases from V and 3 bases from J, the junction contained 4 bases not matched to a gene. Germline assignment: CDR1 SGHAT and CDR2 FQNNGV. The CDR3 DNA follows: TGTGCCAGCAGCTCCGGGACAGGGATCTACGAGCAGTACTTC. It translates to CASSSGTGIYEQYF.

The chain joins TRBV5-6 to TRBJ1-1; D remains unclear. Trimming removed 5 bases from V and 7 bases from J, with 9 bases in between. This CDR3 comprises 11 residues. Germline V gene data show CDR1 as SGHDT and CDR2 as YYEEEE. The CDR3 nucleotides are TGTGCCAGCAGTACACATCTTGAAGCTTTCTTT. Translation gives CASSTHLEAFF.

V is TRBV10-3 and J is TRBJ2-7; D remains ambiguous. Trimming cost V 4 bases and J 3 bases, with 7 bases left between them. Germline loops: CDR1 ENHRY, CDR2 SYGVKD. CDR3 size: 12 residues. The CDR3 DNA reads as TGTGCCATCAGTGCGGGCCTCTACGAGCAGTACTTC. It is translated as CAISAGLYEQYF.

This chain uses TRBV19 with TRBJ1-2; TRBD1 aligns across 7 bases. The V and J ends lost 6 bases and 8 bases, in that order; junction bases with no gene match: 6. Germline V gene data show CDR1 as LNHDA and CDR2 as SQIVND (reference sequence). This CDR3 spans 12 amino acids. The CDR3 loop is CASSVRGEGYTF. DNA of the CDR3: TGTGCCAGTAGCGTCAGGGGGGAAGGCTACACCTTC. The full variable domain, its missing parts supplied by reference TRBV19 and TRBJ1-2, is DGGITQSPKYLFRKEGQNVTLSCEQNLNHDAMYWYRQDPGQGLRLIYYSQIVNDFQKGDIAEGYSVSREKKESFPLTVTSAQKNPTAFYLCASSVRGEGYTFGSGTRLTVV.

The gene calls are TRBV6-1 and TRBJ1-5; D possibly corresponds to TRBD1 (5 bases). This CDR3 is 15 amino acids long. Germline V gene lookup returns CDR1 MNHNS and CDR2 SASEGT. V was cut by 2 bases and J by 0 bases, with 8 bases left in between. For the CDR3, the DNA is TGTGCCAGCAGTGAATACGGGGGTAGCAATCAGCCCCAGCATTTT. Its protein product is CASSEYGGSNQPQHF.

This chain links TRBV27 with TRBJ1-2, with a possible D match to TRBD1 (6 bases). The CDR3 length is 12 residues. V shed 4 bases and J shed 6 bases, with 9 bases lying between them. Germline values: CDR1 MNHEY, CDR2 SMNVEV (reference sequence). CDR3 in amino acids: CASSYRGHGYTF. In DNA form, the CDR3 reads TGTGCCAGCAGTTACCGGGGGCATGGCTACACCTTC.

J is TRBJ1-5 and V is TRBV6-5; D is perhaps TRBD1 (6 bases). The V gene lost 8 bases and the J gene lost 4 bases, with 18 bases spanning the gap. The germline gives CDR1 MNHEY, CDR2 SVGAGI. The CDR3 is made up of 15 amino acids. CDR3 DNA sequence: TGTGCCAGCTCTAAACGAGGGGGGGGTAATCAGCCCCAGCATTTT. Protein sequence: CASSKRGGGNQPQHF.

This chain joins TRBV5-1 and TRBJ1-3; D unclear. Germline CDR1 and CDR2: SGHRS and YFSETQ. The CDR3 length is 16 residues. V gave up 0 bases and J gave up 7 bases, with 17 bases separating them. Here the CDR3 reads CASSLVFGDDENTIYF. CDR3 DNA sequence: TGCGCCAGCAGCTTGGTTTTCGGCGATGACGAGAACACCATATATTTT.

This chain uses TRBV25-1 with TRBJ2-2, with D perhaps being TRBD1 or TRBD2 (5 bases each). Germline V CDR1 and CDR2: MGHDK, SYGVNS. V was pared by 6 bases and J by 4 bases, with 12 bases between. This CDR3 is 14 amino acids long. The CDR3 coding sequence is TGTGCCAGCAGGGGAAGGGACCGCACCGGGGAGCTGTTTTTT. Translation gives CASRGRDRTGELFF.

This sequence joins TRBV5-1 and TRBJ2-1, with 7 bases that match TRBD1. From germline, CDR1 is SGHRS and CDR2 YFSETQ. This CDR3 spans 15 amino acids. J was trimmed by 6 bases and V by 2 bases; bases with no gene match: 8. The CDR3 region is CASSLPPGQFNEQFF. In nucleotides, the CDR3 is TGCGCCAGCAGCTTACCACCGGGACAGTTCAATGAGCAGTTCTTC.

The V and J genes are TRBV21-1 and TRBJ2-3; the D segment call TRBD2 is taken from the table without a DNA check. TRBV21-1 is termed a pseudogene. The CDR3 consists of 17 residues. CDR3 sequence (DNA): TGTGCCAGCAGCAAAGAACACGAGGAACCTTTCACAGATACGCAGTATTTT. Translated, it gives CASSKEHEEPFTDTQYF.

The gene calls are TRBV6-6 and TRBJ2-1; D call uncertain. V lost 4 bases to trimming and J lost 6 bases, with 13 bases between them. Per the germline V gene, CDR1 is MNHNY and CDR2 is SVGAGI (reference sequence). The length of the CDR3 is 14 residues. DNA for the CDR3: TGTGCCAGCAGTTTGGCAGGCGAGTTCAATGAGCAGTTCTTC. Translating it yields CASSLAGEFNEQFF.

The rearrangement links TRBV3-1 (or the pseudogene TRBV3-2) to TRBJ1-3; possible D gene TRBD1, 5 bases. The V and J ends lost 1 base and 2 bases respectively, with 12 bases between them. Germline V CDR1 and CDR2: LGHDT, YNNKEL (reference sequence). The CDR3 is made up of 16 amino acids. CDR3 in DNA: TGTGCCAGCAGCCAAGCCTCAAGAGGGGCTGGAAACACCATATATTTT. This sequence encodes CASSQASRGAGNTIYF.

As to this clone: The germline gene is not matched at one end of the junction; a read error may be the cause. The rearrangement links TRBV23-1 to TRBJ2-7; D unclear. TRBV23-1 is flagged as an ORF with uncertain function. The CDR3 runs 10 residues. The CDR3 reads CASSPPRRVF. In nucleotides, the CDR3 is TGCGCCAGCAGTCCCCCTAGAAGGGTCTTC.

This rearrangement joins TRBV3-1 (or the pseudogene TRBV3-2) to TRBJ2-7; D gene unclear. Trimming left V 0 bases short and J 6 bases short, with 6 bases between. Germline CDR1 is LGHDT and CDR2 is YNNKEL (reference sequence). This CDR3 has 12 amino acids. The chain's CDR3 is CASSQDVSEQYF. Written as DNA, the CDR3 is TGTGCCAGCAGCCAAGACGTTTCCGAGCAGTACTTC.

The CDR3 sequence is CASSIDRDTEAFF. The CDR3 nucleotides are TGTGCCAGTAGTATAGACAGGGACACTGAAGCTTTCTTT. V is TRBV19 and J is TRBJ1-1; tentative D call: TRBD1 (5 bases). The CDR3 covers 13 residues. The V end was cut by 0 bases, the J end by 3 bases, with 5 bases between. Germline V gives CDR1 LNHDA, CDR2 SQIVND (reference sequence). Full variable domain (remainder filled in from reference TRBV19 and TRBJ1-1): DGGITQSPKYLFRKEGQNVTLSCEQNLNHDAMYWYRQDPGQGLRLIYYSQIVNDFQKGDIAEGYSVSREKKESFPLTVTSAQKNPTAFYLCASSIDRDTEAFFGQGTRLTVV.

The chain recombines TRBV7-2 with TRBJ2-3, with D perhaps TRBD1 (5 bases). Germline values: CDR1 SGHTA, CDR2 FQGNSA. The germline V and J ends were trimmed by 2 bases and 4 bases, with 7 bases remaining between them. CDR3 size: 13 residues. CDR3 protein: CASSLQGPDTQYF. The CDR3, as DNA: TGTGCCAGCAGCTTACAGGGTCCAGATACGCAGTATTTT.

The chain recombines TRBV13 with TRBJ1-1; D uncertain. V was cut by 5 bases and J by 0 bases, with 10 bases left in between. Germline lookup yields CDR1 PRHDT and CDR2 FYEKMQ (reference sequence). The CDR3 runs 14 residues. CDR3 bases: TGTGCCAGCAGCCAGAGGGTTGTGAACACTGAAGCTTTCTTT. Its translation is CASSQRVVNTEAFF.

With regard to this clone: The sample holds other DNA sequences that translate to the same CDR3. The V and J genes are TRBV6-5 and TRBJ1-6; a weak D match, TRBD1 (6 bases). The CDR3 runs 13 residues. Germline V lookup: CDR1 MNHEY, CDR2 SVGAGI. V was cut by 2 bases and J by 9 bases, with 8 bases left in between. CDR3 residues: CASSYEGGSPLHF. In DNA, the CDR3 is TGTGCCAGCAGTTACGAGGGGGGTTCACCCCTCCACTTT.

This sequence joins TRBV9 and TRBJ2-1; 13 bases fit TRBD2. Trimming cost V 0 bases and J 10 bases; bases outside gene matches: 7. CDR1 and CDR2 from the germline V gene are SGDLS and YYNGEE. The CDR3 runs 16 residues. The CDR3 here is CASSVGLAGGPPEQFF. The CDR3 DNA follows: TGTGCCAGCAGCGTAGGACTAGCGGGGGGCCCCCCCGAGCAGTTCTTC.

The genes are TRBV10-2 and TRBJ2-1; D ambiguous. Germline V gives CDR1 WSHSY, CDR2 SAAADI. CDR3 length: 13 amino acids. Trimming took off 6 bases at V and 5 bases at J, with 11 bases between the two ends. CDR3 sequence reads: CASSRSPDNEQFF. The CDR3 coding sequence is TGCGCCAGCAGCCGCTCCCCGGACAATGAGCAGTTCTTC.